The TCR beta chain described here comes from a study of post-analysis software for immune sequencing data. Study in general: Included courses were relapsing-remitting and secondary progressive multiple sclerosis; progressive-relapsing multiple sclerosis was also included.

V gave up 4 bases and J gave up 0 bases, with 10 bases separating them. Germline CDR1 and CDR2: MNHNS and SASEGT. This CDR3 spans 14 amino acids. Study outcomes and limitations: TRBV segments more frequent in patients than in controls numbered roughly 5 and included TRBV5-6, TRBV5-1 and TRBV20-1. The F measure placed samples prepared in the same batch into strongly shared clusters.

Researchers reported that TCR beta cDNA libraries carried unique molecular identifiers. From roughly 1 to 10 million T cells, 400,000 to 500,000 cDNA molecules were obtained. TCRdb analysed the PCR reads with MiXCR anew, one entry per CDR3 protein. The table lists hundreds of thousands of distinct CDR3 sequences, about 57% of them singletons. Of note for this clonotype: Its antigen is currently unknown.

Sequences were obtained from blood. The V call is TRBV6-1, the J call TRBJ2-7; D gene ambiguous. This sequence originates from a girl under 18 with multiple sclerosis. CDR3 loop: CASSAATDSYEQYF. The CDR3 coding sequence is TGTGCCAGCAGTGCGGCGACGGACTCCTACGAGCAGTACTTC.